One TCR beta chain is described in this entry. Its target is not known. Libraries were prepared by immunoSEQ multiplex PCR; TCRdb keeps only in-frame clonotypes and omits some of them. Among 210,000 or so clones listed, approximately 86% were seen once. This specimen belongs to a study of cytomegalovirus exposure and HLA in healthy donors. Study as a whole: A later analysis reported the same platform for the 120 or so validation repertoires and the roughly 630 first-cohort repertoires. Study-wide findings and caveats: Using the classifier, cytomegalovirus status was reportedly diagnosed with high specificity and sensitivity. Rarity held for most TCR sequences, but there were some public TCRs that occurred in many donors.

The CDR3 length is 18 residues. The germline CDR1 and CDR2 sequences are LGHNA and YNFKEQ. V lost 0 bases and J lost 3, with 19 bases in between. The sequence was obtained from a woman in her late teens or twenties in good health and CMV-seronegative. The chain uses TRBV4-2 and TRBJ2-3; weak D call: TRBD1 (6 bases). What was sequenced was PBMCs. This chain's CDR3 is CASSQDSRGWVETDTQYF. DNA for the CDR3: TGTGCCAGCAGCCAAGATAGCAGGGGTTGGGTAGAAACAGATACGCAGTATTTT.